This TCR beta chain was found in a study of cytomegalovirus exposure and HLA in healthy donors. Study background: When about 400 donors were genotyped, over 80% of them were found to fall in the Caucasian-associated ancestry cluster. Study-wide results and caveats: With further analysis later on, most CMV-associated TCR beta chains appeared HLA-restricted.

The PCR made use of 60 Vbeta and 13 Jbeta primers. Sequencing was performed with immunoSEQ multiplex PCR; in TCRdb, only in-frame clones are kept and a portion is missing. Among under 130,000 clones listed, roughly 80% were seen once. Details on this clone: Its cognate antigen is unknown.

The CDR3 totals 17 residues. V dropped 3 bases and J dropped 2; count of bases not matched to a gene: 13. The germline gives CDR1 SQVTM, CDR2 ANQGSEA. The specimen was PBMCs. This receptor was identified in a female donor in good health and CMV-seropositive. The chain employs TRBV29-1 and TRBJ2-1, with 7 positions matching TRBD2. The CDR3 DNA reads TGCAGCGTTGACCGTCTAGCGGAAGACAACACCTACAATGAGCAGTTCTTC. Encoded protein: CSVDRLAEDNTYNEQFF.